Presented here are 4 T cell receptor beta chains from one specimen sequenced in a study of blood T cell repertoires in COVID-19. Generated by immunoSEQ multiplex PCR, the TCRdb table keeps only in-frame clones and is missing some. The sample gives tens of thousands of clones, roughly 87% of which show up once; under 6% is in the top ten. Sample: peripheral blood. The receptors stem from a man aged 55 to 70 with active COVID-19.

This rearrangement joins TRBV2 to TRBJ2-1; 8 bases agree with TRBD1. The CDR3 is 14 amino acids. Germline lookup yields CDR1 SNHLY and CDR2 FYNNEI. Trimming took 6 bases from V and 5 from J; bases not matched to a gene: 6. The CDR3 nucleotides read TGTGCCAGCAGAGCAGCGACAGGGGACAATGAGCAGTTCTTC. Residues: CASRAATGDNEQFF. Full variable domain (outside the CDR3, taken from reference TRBV2 and TRBJ2-1): EPEVTQTPSHQVTQMGQEVILRCVPISNHLYFYWYRQILGQKVEFLVSFYNNEISEKSEIFDDQFSVERPDGSNFTLKIRSTKLEDSAMYFCASRAATGDNEQFFGPGTRLTVL.

This chain connects TRBV4-1 to TRBJ2-3, with TRBD1 matching over 7 bases. Trimming took 2 bases from V and 2 from J; bases not matched to a gene: 16. CDR3 size: 19 residues. CDR1 and CDR2 (germline): MGHRA, YSYEKL. The CDR3 protein is CASSQIELLGDRDTDTQYF. The CDR3 DNA sequence: TGCGCCAGCAGCCAAATAGAGCTCCTAGGGGACAGAGACACAGATACGCAGTATTTT.

The chain combines TRBV3-1 (or the pseudogene TRBV3-2) with TRBJ1-4, with D maybe TRBD1 (6 bases). The CDR3 has 15 amino acids. Germline V gene sequence: CDR1 LGHDT, CDR2 YNNKEL (reference sequence). V shed 5 bases and J shed 7 bases, with 17 bases lying between them. CDR3 sequence: CASSGIQGSGEKLFF. The DNA of the CDR3 is TGTGCCAGCAGCGGCATACAGGGCTCCGGTGAAAAACTGTTTTTT.

The table lists this clone with a count of one. This chain joins TRBV13 and TRBJ1-4, with D possibly being TRBD1 (5 bases). The CDR3 is 15 residues long. Germline lookup yields CDR1 PRHDT and CDR2 FYEKMQ (reference sequence). Trimming took 0 bases from V and 4 from J, leaving 9 bases between them. The CDR3 loop reads CASSLGAGVNEKLFF. Here the CDR3 DNA reads TGTGCCAGCAGCTTAGGCGCGGGGGTTAATGAAAAACTGTTTTTT.